This TCR beta chain was sequenced during a study of neurological immune-mediated disorders. cDNA synthesis was performed by 5'RACE with 10-nucleotide random UMIs. MiXCR, run by TCRdb on the 5' RACE reads, gives a single entry per CDR3 protein. The sample has 10,000 to 12,000 distinct CDR3 sequences, 22% seen once; the top ten hold around 15%. Sample share makes this clonotype medium-sized. What it binds is unknown. Study-wide results and caveats: The multiple sclerosis repertoire cluster had no clinical or MRI correlate.

Material for sequencing was CD8+ T cells from blood. This TCR derives from a woman aged 40 to 50 with multiple sclerosis.

CDR3 DNA: TGTGCCAGCAGCGGGGGGGGAAGGACTGAAGCTTTCTTT. Residues: CASSGGGRTEAFF. The chain couples TRBV9 to TRBJ1-1; weak D call: TRBD1 (5 bases). The CDR3 contains 13 residues. V lost 3 bases and J 5 bases, leaving 11 bases between the germline ends. Germline V gene data show CDR1 as SGDLS and CDR2 as YYNGEE. Full variable domain (missing parts from reference TRBV9 and TRBJ1-1): DSGVTQTPKHLITATGQRVTLRCSPRSGDLSVYWYQQSLDQGLQFLIQYYNGEERAKGNILERFSAQQFPDLHSELNLSSLELGDSALYFCASSGGGRTEAFFGQGTRLTVV.